The 8 T cell receptor beta chains given below trace back to one sample, sequenced in a study of T-cell reconstitution after alpha-beta-depleted transplantation in children. The library targeted TCRbeta and was prepared with unique molecular identifiers. MiXCR was run by TCRdb on the PCR reads, yielding one entry per CDR3 protein. The table shows some 400,000 distinct CDR3 sequences, with roughly 20% occurring only once. The sequencing here drew on PBMCs from the stem cell graft donor, taken from the stem cell graft. The receptors originated from a human donor who donated a stem cell graft to a child with acute myeloid leukemia.

The chain links TRBV28 to TRBJ2-2; 13 bases fit TRBD2. V lost 6 bases, J lost 6 bases, and 4 bases stayed unmatched. The CDR3 is 15 residues long. From germline, CDR1 is MDHEN and CDR2 SYDVKM. The CDR3 here is CASSQLAGGSGELFF. The CDR3 region has the DNA TGTGCCAGCAGCCAACTAGCGGGAGGGTCCGGGGAGCTGTTTTTT.

In its sample, this clonotype was seen a few times. The J gene is TRBJ2-6, the V gene TRBV20-1; D ambiguous. CDR3 length: 13 residues. CDR1 is DFQATT and CDR2 is SNEGSKA in the germline V gene (reference sequence). V was shortened by 4 bases and J by 1 base, with 5 bases between the two germline ends. The CDR3 DNA sequence: TGCAGTGCTATCCTATCTGGGGCCAACGTCCTGACTTTC. Translated, it gives CSAILSGANVLTF.

This clonotype was observed many times. The chain is built from TRBV15 and TRBJ1-2, with D unresolved. Germline V gene sequence: CDR1 LNHNV, CDR2 YYDKDF (reference sequence). CDR3 length: 13 amino acids. V lost 0 bases and J lost 4, with 6 bases in between. CDR3 sequence reads: CATSRDQVYGYTF. For the CDR3, the DNA is TGTGCCACCAGCAGAGACCAGGTCTATGGCTACACCTTC.

The chain is built from TRBV29-1 and TRBJ2-1, with 8 bases lining up with TRBD1. J was trimmed by 0 bases and V by 4 bases; bases with no gene match: 11. The CDR3 runs 17 residues. The germline CDR1 and CDR2 sequences are SQVTM and ANQGSEA. The CDR3 here is CSVGGVTGAGSYNEQFF. The CDR3 bases are TGCAGCGTTGGGGGGGTGACAGGGGCAGGCTCCTACAATGAGCAGTTCTTC.

The table lists this clonotype with a few counts. The V gene is TRBV15, the J gene TRBJ2-5, with 7 bases matching TRBD2. This CDR3 spans 18 amino acids. Germline values: CDR1 LNHNV, CDR2 YYDKDF (reference sequence). Trimming at V came to 0 bases and at J to 2 bases, leaving 12 bases not matched to a gene. CDR3 DNA: TGTGCCACCAGCAGAGAGAGCGGGGAGGGACGTTGGCAAGAGACCCAGTACTTC. This gives the protein CATSRESGEGRWQETQYF.

This clonotype was observed a few times. The chain recombines TRBV15 with TRBJ1-2; D is possibly TRBD1 (5 bases). Trimming shortened V by 2 bases and J by 2 bases, and 12 bases separated the two germline ends. Germline V gives CDR1 LNHNV, CDR2 YYDKDF (reference sequence). The CDR3 runs 15 residues. CDR3 in amino acids: CATSRTGEANYGYTF. Written as DNA, the CDR3 is TGTGCCACCAGCAGAACGGGGGAGGCGAACTATGGCTACACCTTC.

This clonotype was observed a few times. This chain uses TRBV9 with TRBJ2-7, with unresolved D. CDR3 length: 14 residues. Germline V gene sequence: CDR1 SGDLS, CDR2 YYNGEE. With 0 bases removed from V and 4 bases from J, the gap between germline ends came to 11 bases. The CDR3 DNA reads as TGTGCCAGCAGCGTAGGTGTTCACCAATACGAGCAGTACTTC. This encodes CASSVGVHQYEQYF.

In its sample, this clonotype was seen many times. The V and J genes are TRBV4-3 and TRBJ1-4; D perhaps matches TRBD1 (6 bases). Germline assignment: CDR1 LGHNA and CDR2 YSLEER. This CDR3 contains 15 residues. V was pared by 0 bases and J by 8 bases, with 13 bases between. CDR3 coding DNA: TGCGCCAGCAGCCAAGATGGGCAGGGGTACGAAAAACTGTTTTTT. Its translation is CASSQDGQGYEKLFF.